What follows are 31 T cell receptor beta chains derived from one specimen sequenced in a study of blood T cell repertoires in COVID-19. The method was immunoSEQ multiplex PCR; TCRdb's version includes in-frame clones alone and lacks a portion of them. The sample lists around 54,000 clones, roughly 76% occurring once. Sequencing used peripheral blood. Receptors were obtained from an older woman with acute or convalescent COVID-19.

This sequence joins TRBV9 and TRBJ1-1; 9 bases line up with TRBD1. The junction had 7 bases not matched to a gene; V was cut back by 1 base and J by 0 bases. Germline CDR1 SGDLS, CDR2 YYNGEE. The CDR3 runs 17 residues. CDR3 nucleotide sequence: TGTGCCAGCAGCGTATTGGGACAGGGACATATGAACACTGAAGCTTTCTTT. As protein: CASSVLGQGHMNTEAFF.

This clone was seen a handful of times. The chain uses TRBV6-5 and TRBJ1-2; 7 nucleotides match TRBD1. CDR1 is MNHEY and CDR2 is SVGAGI in the germline V gene. This CDR3 region has 13 residues. The ends lost 5 bases at V and 6 bases at J; junction bases unmatched: 6. The CDR3 DNA sequence: TGTGCCAGCAGTCCGGGACAGAGAAATGGCTACACCTTC. Its translation is CASSPGQRNGYTF.

The chain recombines TRBV12-3 or TRBV12-4 with TRBJ1-2, with D possibly matching TRBD1 (5 bases). The CDR3 spans 13 residues. Deletions cut 6 bases from V and 3 bases from J, with 11 bases between. The CDR3, as DNA: TGTGCCAGCAGCCCCGGGGGGTACTATGGCTACACCTTC. This encodes CASSPGGYYGYTF.

This chain links TRBV19 with TRBJ2-6; 7 nucleotides line up with TRBD2. The CDR3 contains 17 residues. CDR1 is LNHDA and CDR2 is SQIVND in the germline V gene (reference sequence). V dropped 6 bases and J dropped 0; count of bases not matched to a gene: 8. The CDR3 coding sequence is TGTGCCAGTAGGCCGGGAGGAACCATCTCTGGGGCCAACGTCCTGACTTTC. This sequence encodes CASRPGGTISGANVLTF. Combining the CDR3 with reference TRBV19 and TRBJ2-6 gives the whole variable domain DGGITQSPKYLFRKEGQNVTLSCEQNLNHDAMYWYRQDPGQGLRLIYYSQIVNDFQKGDIAEGYSVSREKKESFPLTVTSAQKNPTAFYLCASRPGGTISGANVLTFGAGSRLTVL.

This sequence joins TRBV6-5 and TRBJ1-6, with 9 bases fitting TRBD1. The trim removed 2 bases at V and 7 bases at J, leaving 6 bases unmatched. This CDR3 region has 16 residues. Germline V gene sequence: CDR1 MNHEY, CDR2 SVGAGI. The CDR3 region has the DNA TGTGCCAGCAGTTACAGTAGGACAGGGGCCAATTCACCCCTCCACTTT. It yields the protein CASSYSRTGANSPLHF.

The gene calls are TRBV27 and TRBJ1-5, with 7 bases that match TRBD1. CDR3 length equals 15 residues. Germline lookup yields CDR1 MNHEY and CDR2 SMNVEV (reference sequence). Trimming removed 2 bases from V and 2 bases from J; junction bases left unmatched: 3. The CDR3 here is CASSLSGQGNQPQHF. The CDR3 nucleotides are TGTGCCAGCAGTTTAAGCGGACAGGGCAATCAGCCCCAGCATTTT.

The rearrangement links TRBV30 to TRBJ2-3, with unresolved D. Germline V gives CDR1 GTSNPN, CDR2 SVGIG (reference sequence). This CDR3 contains 15 residues. V lost 0 bases, J lost 6 bases, and 16 bases lay in between. CDR3 sequence (DNA): TGTGCCTGGAGTGTACTGACACCACTTGGGGATACGCAGTATTTT. Protein: CAWSVLTPLGDTQYF.

The rearrangement links TRBV6-5 to TRBJ1-1, with 7 positions matching TRBD1. The length of the CDR3 is 13 residues. V gave up 5 bases and J gave up 6 bases; unmatched junction bases: 6. CDR1 is MNHEY, CDR2 SVGAGI, per germline. CDR3 DNA sequence: TGTGCCAGCAGTCTCAGGGGGGCCGCTGAAGCTTTCTTT. It translates to CASSLRGAAEAFF.

The CDR3 here is CASSQDRRLGQTYEKLFF. The CDR3 coding sequence is TGTGCCAGCAGCCAAGATCGGAGACTAGGACAAACATATGAAAAACTGTTTTTT. The V gene is TRBV14, the J gene TRBJ1-4; the D gene is possibly TRBD1 (5 bases). This CDR3 comprises 18 residues. Germline CDR1 SGHDN, CDR2 FVKESK. V shed 0 bases and J shed 6 bases, with 20 bases lying between them.

The chain employs TRBV11-2 and TRBJ1-5; D unclear. V was pared by 3 bases and J by 2 bases, with 11 bases between. The CDR3 is 15 amino acids. Looked up from germline, CDR1 is SGHAT and CDR2 is FQNNGV. The CDR3 DNA reads TGTGCCAGCAGCTTTTCGGGATCAGGCAATCAGCCCCAGCATTTT. It codes for CASSFSGSGNQPQHF.

The chain combines TRBV5-4 with TRBJ2-4, with 8 bases fitting TRBD1. There are 16 residues in the CDR3. The V and J ends lost 2 bases and 1 base, in that order; junction bases with no gene match: 5. The germline V gene has CDR1 SGHNT and CDR2 YYREEE (reference sequence). The CDR3 loop is CASSLQDRAAKNIQYF. CDR3 nucleotides: TGTGCCAGCAGCTTACAGGACAGGGCTGCCAAAAACATTCAGTACTTC.

In DNA, the CDR3 is TGTGCCAGCAGGAGCACAGGGCTTGATAATTCACCCCTCCACTTT. Protein product: CASRSTGLDNSPLHF. The rearrangement uses TRBV2 and TRBJ1-6; a possible D gene is TRBD1 (6 bases). With 6 bases removed from V and 5 bases from J, the gap between germline ends came to 14 bases. Germline lookup yields CDR1 SNHLY and CDR2 FYNNEI. The CDR3 spans 15 residues.

Worth noting for this clone: The junction departs from the called germline gene at one end, perhaps through a read error. This chain uses TRBV4-2 with TRBJ2-2; TRBD2 matches 8 bases. CDR1 is LGHNA and CDR2 is YNFKEQ in the germline V gene. The CDR3 runs to 15 residues. The CDR3 sequence is CANSQAGANTGELFF. The CDR3 bases are TGTGCCAACAGCCAAGCGGGAGCGAACACCGGGGAGCTGTTTTTT.

The rearrangement joins TRBV6-5 to TRBJ2-2; TRBD2 agrees at 12 bases. The CDR3 runs to 15 residues. The junction had 5 bases not matched to a gene; V was cut back by 6 bases and J by 6 bases. Per germline, CDR1 MNHEY and CDR2 SVGAGI. This CDR3 is CASRLLAGGAGELFF. CDR3 nucleotide sequence: TGTGCCAGCAGGTTACTAGCGGGGGGAGCCGGGGAGCTGTTTTTT.

The rearrangement links TRBV28 to TRBJ2-7; the match to TRBD2 covers 10 bases. V lost 5 bases to trimming and J lost 3 bases; unmatched junction nucleotides: 13. The V gene's germline CDR1 is MDHEN and CDR2 SYDVKM. The CDR3 runs 17 residues. CDR3 bases: TGTGCCAGCAGTCGTCCCGGAGGAGCGGGAGGGAACTACGAGCAGTACTTC. Translation: CASSRPGGAGGNYEQYF.

Remarks on this clone: The junction and the germline gene differ at one end; a read error may be behind it. The chain combines TRBV19 with TRBJ1-6, with TRBD1 identical over 11 bases. The CDR3 is 14 amino acids. CDR1 is LNHDA, CDR2 SQIVND, per germline (reference sequence). The CDR3 nucleotides are TGTGCCAGTAGCAAAACCTGGGACAGGGGGACAGTCTCCTTT. It codes for CASSKTWDRGTVSF.

The gene calls are TRBV3-1 (or the pseudogene TRBV3-2) and TRBJ1-6; 10 bases are shared with TRBD1. The CDR3 covers 15 residues. Germline V gives CDR1 LGHDT, CDR2 YNNKEL (reference sequence). V shed 1 base, J shed 10 bases, and the junction held 4 bases outside the gene matches. The DNA of the CDR3 is TGTGCCAGCAGCCAAGTGGACAGGGGGAGGTCACCCCTCCACTTT. Translating gives CASSQVDRGRSPLHF.

The chain has TRBV12-3 or TRBV12-4 and TRBJ2-5; D is unclear. The CDR3 extends over 13 amino acids. Trimming shortened V by 3 bases and J by 2 bases, and 7 bases separated the two germline ends. In DNA, the CDR3 is TGTGCCAGCAGTTTTAGAATTCAAGAGACCCAGTACTTC. Translation gives CASSFRIQETQYF.

The rearrangement uses TRBV9 and TRBJ2-1; D remains unclear. CDR1 SGDLS and CDR2 YYNGEE come from the germline V gene. The CDR3 loop spans 15 amino acids. Trimming removed 0 bases at V and 2 bases at J, with 9 bases between. The CDR3 sequence: CASSVADPTYNEQFF. For the CDR3, the DNA is TGTGCCAGCAGCGTAGCTGATCCTACCTACAATGAGCAGTTCTTC.

The chain uses TRBV3-1 (or the pseudogene TRBV3-2) and TRBJ2-5, with D possibly being TRBD1 (5 bases). The CDR3 consists of 15 residues. Germline V gene data show CDR1 as LGHDT and CDR2 as YNNKEL (reference sequence). V shed 7 bases and J shed 5 bases, with 20 bases lying between them. The DNA for the CDR3 is TGTGCCAGCACCCACGTGGGTGGGGCTAGGGAGACCCAGTACTTC. This codes for CASTHVGGARETQYF.

This chain links TRBV6-5 with TRBJ2-7, with D possibly being TRBD1 (5 bases). Germline values: CDR1 MNHEY, CDR2 SVGAGI. Trimming pared 6 bases from V and 7 bases from J, leaving 16 bases between. The CDR3 consists of 13 residues. As DNA, the CDR3 is TGTGCCAGCAGACCCGACAGCTTGAGAGAGCAGTACTTC. Translation gives CASRPDSLREQYF.

The chain is built from TRBV5-1 and TRBJ2-7; 9 bases align to TRBD2. The ends lost 4 bases at V and 5 bases at J; junction bases unmatched: 7. This CDR3 comprises 14 residues. Looked up from germline, CDR1 is SGHRS and CDR2 is YFSETQ. The CDR3 nucleotides read TGCGCCAGCAGCCAGACCCTAGCGGGAAACGAGCAGTACTTC. It is translated as CASSQTLAGNEQYF. The whole variable domain, remainder taken from reference TRBV5-1 and TRBJ2-7, is KAGVTQTPRYLIKTRGQQVTLSCSPISGHRSVSWYQQTPGQGLQFLFEYFSETQRNKGNFPGRFSGRQFSNSRSEMNVSTLELGDSALYLCASSQTLAGNEQYFGPGTRLTVT.

CDR3 region: CATRDRETEAFF. In nucleotides, the CDR3 is TGTGCGACCAGGGACAGGGAGACTGAAGCTTTCTTT. The chain recombines TRBV10-3 with TRBJ1-1; 9 bases align to TRBD1. The V gene's germline CDR1 is ENHRY and CDR2 SYGVKD. The CDR3 totals 12 residues.

The CDR3 sequence: CASSLAGRTDTQYF. CDR3 nucleotide sequence: TGTGCCAGCAGCTTGGCGGGCCGCACAGATACGCAGTATTTT. The chain recombines TRBV7-3 with TRBJ2-3, with D perhaps TRBD2 (5 bases). The V end was cut by 3 bases, the J end by 1 base, with 8 bases between. The V gene's germline CDR1 is SGHTA and CDR2 FQGTGA. There are 14 residues in the CDR3.

This clone was recorded only once. The J gene is TRBJ2-7, the V gene TRBV19; TRBD2 might be the D (5 bases). CDR3 length: 13 amino acids. V was trimmed by 3 bases and J by 6 bases, leaving 12 bases between them. The germline CDR1 and CDR2 sequences are LNHDA and SQIVND (reference sequence). The CDR3 DNA reads TGTGCCAGTAGTATGGGTAGGGAGCTCGAGCAGTACTTC. The encoded protein is CASSMGRELEQYF.

The genes are TRBV19 and TRBJ2-2; 12 bases agree with TRBD2. Germline V lookup: CDR1 LNHDA, CDR2 SQIVND (reference sequence). This CDR3 has 16 residues. V was pared by 5 bases and J by 5 bases, with 6 bases of the junction left unmatched. CDR3 bases: TGTGCCAGTAGTGACACTAGCGGGGGGCGAACCGGGGAGCTGTTTTTT. It codes for CASSDTSGGRTGELFF. Full variable domain (outside the CDR3, taken from reference TRBV19 and TRBJ2-2): DGGITQSPKYLFRKEGQNVTLSCEQNLNHDAMYWYRQDPGQGLRLIYYSQIVNDFQKGDIAEGYSVSREKKESFPLTVTSAQKNPTAFYLCASSDTSGGRTGELFFGEGSRLTVL.

The rearrangement joins TRBV27 to TRBJ2-4, with D perhaps matching TRBD2 (6 bases). CDR1 is MNHEY, CDR2 SMNVEV, per germline (reference sequence). CDR3 size: 16 residues. The V end was cut by 6 bases, the J end by 0 bases, with 15 bases between. The CDR3 sequence: CASSPAGFLAKNIQYF. CDR3 coding DNA: TGTGCCAGCAGCCCCGCGGGATTTCTAGCCAAAAACATTCAGTACTTC.

This chain uses TRBV9 with TRBJ2-1; 7 bases line up with TRBD2. J lost 5 bases, V lost 3 bases, and 8 bases had no gene match. This CDR3 is 15 amino acids long. Germline V gene lookup returns CDR1 SGDLS and CDR2 YYNGEE. Here the CDR3 reads CASSGGGASHNEQFF. The DNA of the CDR3 is TGTGCCAGCAGCGGGGGAGGGGCCTCGCACAATGAGCAGTTCTTC.

The chain joins TRBV7-8 to TRBJ1-1, with D uncertain. From germline, CDR1 is SGHVS and CDR2 FQNEAQ. V gave up 5 bases and J gave up 5 bases, with 15 bases separating them. This CDR3 spans 14 amino acids. For the CDR3, the DNA is TGTGCCAGCAGCCCTGGGGAGGTGCGGACTGAAGCTTTCTTT. Its protein product is CASSPGEVRTEAFF.

The rearrangement uses TRBV19 and TRBJ2-1; a weak D match, TRBD2 (6 bases). This CDR3 region has 15 residues. Between the trimmed V and J ends, which lost 1 base and 8 bases, there was a span of 15 bases. The germline CDR1 and CDR2 sequences are LNHDA and SQIVND (reference sequence). This chain's CDR3 is CASSIGRTKADEQFF. The CDR3 DNA reads as TGTGCCAGTAGTATAGGCCGGACTAAAGCGGATGAGCAGTTCTTC.

V usage is TRBV6-1 and J usage is TRBJ1-1; tentative D call: TRBD1 (5 bases). The CDR3 is 15 amino acids. Germline loops: CDR1 MNHNS, CDR2 SASEGT. The V gene lost 3 bases and the J gene lost 4 bases, with 15 bases spanning the gap. CDR3 amino acids: CASSDPGRGGTEAFF. The CDR3 DNA is TGTGCCAGCAGTGACCCCGGTAGGGGAGGCACTGAAGCTTTCTTT.